This T cell receptor beta chain stems from a study of blood T cell repertoires in COVID-19. Study-wide context: The United States, Italy and Spain supplied acute and convalescent COVID-19 samples.

As processed by the authors: Quantification of nucleated cells was approximated via reference gene primer amplification. Method: immunoSEQ multiplex PCR; TCRdb's copy keeps in-frame clones and lacks some. The DNA was the basis for D and trimming; V, J and clone size are from that table. The sample includes roughly 140,000 clones, 75% to 85% of them seen just once. Trimming stripped 4 bases from V and 2 bases from J, with 12 bases between. This CDR3 comprises 14 residues. Looked up from germline, CDR1 is SGHRS and CDR2 is YFSETQ. Source material: peripheral blood. The clonotype originates from a man between 65 and 79 years old who had recovered from COVID-19. The chain has TRBV5-1 and TRBJ2-5; a possible D gene is TRBD1 (7 bases). CDR3 nucleotide sequence: TGCGCCAGCAGCAGGCAGGGGGGACAAGAGACCCAGTACTTC. It yields the protein CASSRQGGQETQYF.